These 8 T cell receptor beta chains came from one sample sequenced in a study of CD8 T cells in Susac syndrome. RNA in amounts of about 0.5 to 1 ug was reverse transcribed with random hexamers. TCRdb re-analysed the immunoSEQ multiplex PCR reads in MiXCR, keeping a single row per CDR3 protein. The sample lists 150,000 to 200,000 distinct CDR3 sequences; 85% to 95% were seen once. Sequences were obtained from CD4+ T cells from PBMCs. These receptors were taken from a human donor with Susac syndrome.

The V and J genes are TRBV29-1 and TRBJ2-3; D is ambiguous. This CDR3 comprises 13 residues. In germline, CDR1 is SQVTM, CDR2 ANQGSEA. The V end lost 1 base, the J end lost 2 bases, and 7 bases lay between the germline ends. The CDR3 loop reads CSVEVGTTDTQYF. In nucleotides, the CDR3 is TGCAGCGTTGAAGTCGGTACCACAGATACGCAGTATTTT.

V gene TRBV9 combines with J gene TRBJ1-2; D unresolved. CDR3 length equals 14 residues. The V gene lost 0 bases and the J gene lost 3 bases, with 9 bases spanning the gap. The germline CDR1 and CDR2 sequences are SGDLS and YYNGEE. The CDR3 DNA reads TGTGCCAGCAGCGTAGTCTCAGGCTACTATGGCTACACCTTC. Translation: CASSVVSGYYGYTF.

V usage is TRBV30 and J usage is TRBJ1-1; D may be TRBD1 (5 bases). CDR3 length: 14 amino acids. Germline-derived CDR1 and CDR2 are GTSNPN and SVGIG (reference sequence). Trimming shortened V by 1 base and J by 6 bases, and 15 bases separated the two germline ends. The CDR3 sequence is CAWSGDMPGAEAFF. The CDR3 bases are TGTGCCTGGAGTGGCGACATGCCGGGGGCTGAAGCTTTCTTT.

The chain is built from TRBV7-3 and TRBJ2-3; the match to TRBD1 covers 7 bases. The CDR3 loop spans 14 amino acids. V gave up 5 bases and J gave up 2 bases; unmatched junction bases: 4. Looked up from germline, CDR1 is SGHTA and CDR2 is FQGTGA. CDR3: CASSQTGSTDTQYF. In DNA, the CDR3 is TGTGCCAGCAGCCAGACAGGGTCCACAGATACGCAGTATTTT.

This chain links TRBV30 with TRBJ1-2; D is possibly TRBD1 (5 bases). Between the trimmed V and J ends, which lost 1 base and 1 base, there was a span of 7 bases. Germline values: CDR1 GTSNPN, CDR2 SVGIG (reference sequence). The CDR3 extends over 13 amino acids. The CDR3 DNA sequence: TGTGCCTGGAGTGGGGGGAGTAACTATGGCTACACCTTC. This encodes CAWSGGSNYGYTF. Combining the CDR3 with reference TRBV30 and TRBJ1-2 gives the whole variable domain SQTIHQWPATLVQPVGSPLSLECTVEGTSNPNLYWYRQAAGRGLQLLFYSVGIGQISSEVPQNLSASRPQDRQFILSSKKLLLSDSGFYLCAWSGGSNYGYTFGSGTRLTVV.

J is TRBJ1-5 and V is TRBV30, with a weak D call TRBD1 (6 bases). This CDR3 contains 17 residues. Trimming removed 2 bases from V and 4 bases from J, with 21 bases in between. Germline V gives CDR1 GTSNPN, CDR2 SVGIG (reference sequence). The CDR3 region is CAWSSISGADYNQPQHF. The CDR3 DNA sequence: TGTGCCTGGAGTTCGATTTCAGGGGCCGACTATAATCAGCCCCAGCATTTT.

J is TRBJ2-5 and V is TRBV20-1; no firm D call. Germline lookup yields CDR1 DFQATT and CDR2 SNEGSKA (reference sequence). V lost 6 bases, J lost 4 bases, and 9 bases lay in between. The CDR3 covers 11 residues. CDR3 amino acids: CSARLGETQYF. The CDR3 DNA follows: TGCAGTGCCAGGCTGGGAGAGACCCAGTACTTC.

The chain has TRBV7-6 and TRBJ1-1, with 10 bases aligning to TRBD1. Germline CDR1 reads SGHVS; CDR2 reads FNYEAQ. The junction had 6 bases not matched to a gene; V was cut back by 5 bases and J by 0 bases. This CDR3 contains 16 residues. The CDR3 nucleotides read TGTGCCAGCAGCACCGGACAGGGGGGGATGAACACTGAAGCTTTCTTT. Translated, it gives CASSTGQGGMNTEAFF. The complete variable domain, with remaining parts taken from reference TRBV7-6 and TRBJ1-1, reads GAGVSQSPRYKVTKRGQDVALRCDPISGHVSLYWYRQALGQGPEFLTYFNYEAQQDKSGLPNDRFSAERPEGSISTLTIQRTEQRDSAMYRCASSTGQGGMNTEAFFGQGTRLTVV.